These 5 T cell receptor beta chains were sequenced from one sample in a study of PD-1 blockade in mismatch repair-deficient tumors. Profiled with immunoSEQ multiplex PCR; TCRdb holds only in-frame clones, not every one. The sample records 120,000 or so clones, around 83% being singletons. The sample consisted of peripheral blood, taken 44 weeks after starting pembrolizumab. The receptors were sampled from an adult with mismatch repair-deficient cancer.

This clone is a singleton in its sample. The chain is built from TRBV4-3 and TRBJ2-5; a possible D gene is TRBD2 (7 bases). Between the trimmed V and J ends, which lost 0 bases and 4 bases, there was a span of 12 bases. The CDR3 runs 15 residues. Germline CDR1 and CDR2: LGHNA and YSLEER. CDR3 nucleotides: TGCGCCAGCAGCCAAGATTCAGGGGAGGGAGAGACCCAGTACTTC. It yields the protein CASSQDSGEGETQYF.

This chain connects TRBV6-5 to TRBJ1-5; tentative D call: TRBD1 (6 bases). CDR1 is MNHEY, CDR2 SVGAGI, per germline. V shed 2 bases and J shed 7 bases, with 12 bases lying between them. CDR3 size: 14 residues. The CDR3 nucleotides read TGTGCCAGCAGTTACACCCCCGGGGGCCAGCCCCAGCATTTT. Translating gives CASSYTPGGQPQHF.

This chain uses TRBV12-5 with TRBJ2-1; 12 bases line up with TRBD2. The germline V gene has CDR1 LGHNT and CDR2 FRNRAP. Trimming cost V 6 bases and J 0 bases; bases outside gene matches: 9. This CDR3 has 18 amino acids. DNA for the CDR3: TGTGCTAGTGGAGGACTAGCGGGATCTTTCAGCTCCTACAATGAGCAGTTCTTC. It specifies CASGGLAGSFSSYNEQFF.

The rearrangement joins TRBV27 to TRBJ2-7, with 12 positions matching TRBD1. The CDR3 runs 15 residues. Germline-derived CDR1 and CDR2 are MNHEY and SMNVEV (reference sequence). The V gene end was trimmed by 5 bases and the J gene end by 5 bases; junction bases not matched to a gene: 7. The CDR3 region is CASSQGGTGGHEQYF. In nucleotides, the CDR3 is TGTGCCAGCAGTCAGGGTGGGACAGGGGGCCACGAGCAGTACTTC.

The chain carries TRBV5-4 and TRBJ1-1; D is perhaps TRBD1 (5 bases). V shed 4 bases and J shed 4 bases, with 17 bases lying between them. Germline V gives CDR1 SGHNT, CDR2 YYREEE (reference sequence). CDR3 length: 15 amino acids. The CDR3 DNA reads as TGTGCCAGCAGCATTGCCGGGGGGAAAGTCACTGAAGCTTTCTTT. Its translation: CASSIAGGKVTEAFF.